The sequence of this TCR beta chain was determined in a study of identical twins. Study-level results: In zero-insertion analyses, partial confounding could arise from invariant MAIT and iNKT cells. Twin pairs' shared out-of-frame alpha sequences were enriched in low generation probability. Memory repertoires lacked the insertion deficit that abundant cord blood beta clonotypes showed.

TCRdb re-derived calls from the 5' RACE reads in MiXCR, one entry per CDR3 protein. The repertoire holds a few hundred thousand distinct CDR3 sequences, with roughly 10% as singletons. Looked up from germline, CDR1 is SGDLS and CDR2 is YYNGEE. This CDR3 spans 14 amino acids. V lost 0 bases to trimming and J lost 4 bases, with 11 bases between them. This clonotype was counted a few times. Its antigen is still unknown. This rearrangement joins TRBV9 to TRBJ2-7; a possible D gene is TRBD2 (5 bases). This TCR derives from a woman in her 50s in good health. The sequenced sample was naive T cells sorted from blood. The CDR3 is CASSVGLVAYEQYF. CDR3 sequence (DNA): TGTGCCAGCAGCGTAGGGCTAGTAGCGTACGAGCAGTACTTC.